The present TCR beta chain was sequenced within a study of shared clonotypes between healthy human individuals. Naive CD8 isolation took CD45RO-negative cells positively selected for CCR7 and excluded terminally differentiated effector memory CD45RA+ cells. Germline V gene lookup returns CDR1 SNHLY and CDR2 FYNNEI. Trimming pared 5 bases from V and 11 bases from J, leaving 12 bases between. This CDR3 comprises 11 residues. Profiling relied on immunoSEQ multiplex PCR, and the TCRdb table lists in-frame clones only, not all of them. The profile shows about 550,000 clones, about 95% of them singletons. The source material was naive CD8+ T cells sorted from blood. This TCR derives from a woman in her twenties or thirties in good health. The genes are TRBV2 and TRBJ1-1; tentatively, D is TRBD1 (5 bases). The CDR3 sequence is CASSKGPRAFF. Here the CDR3 DNA reads TGTGCCAGCAGTAAGGGACCTAGGGCTTTCTTT.